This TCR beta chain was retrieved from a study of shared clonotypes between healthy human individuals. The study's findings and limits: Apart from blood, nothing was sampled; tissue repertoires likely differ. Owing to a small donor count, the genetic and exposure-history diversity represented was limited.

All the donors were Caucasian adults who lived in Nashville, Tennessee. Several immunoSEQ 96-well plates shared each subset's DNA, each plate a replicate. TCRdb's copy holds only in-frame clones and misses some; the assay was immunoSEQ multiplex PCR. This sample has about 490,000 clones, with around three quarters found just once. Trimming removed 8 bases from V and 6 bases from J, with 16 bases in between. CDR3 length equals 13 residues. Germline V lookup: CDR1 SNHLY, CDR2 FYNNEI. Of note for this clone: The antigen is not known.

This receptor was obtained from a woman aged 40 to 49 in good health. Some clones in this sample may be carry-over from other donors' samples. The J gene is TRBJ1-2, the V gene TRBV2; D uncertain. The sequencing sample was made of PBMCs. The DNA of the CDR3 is TGTGCCAGCTCTCCGAGGGTTAGAGATGGCTACACCTTC. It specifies CASSPRVRDGYTF.